This T cell receptor beta chain derives from a study of shared clonotypes between healthy human individuals. Details on this clone: The same CDR3 arises from other DNA sequences in this sample as well.

The germline V gene encodes CDR1 SGHTA and CDR2 FQGNSA. The CDR3 runs to 13 residues. Trimming left V 1 base short and J 3 bases short, with 6 bases between. Using immunoSEQ multiplex PCR, the repertoire was profiled, and TCRdb retains in-frame clones only, with some absent. The sample includes 2 million to 2.5 million clones, almost 96% seen only once; the top ten take 0.13%. This receptor was obtained from a man aged 18-30 years in good health. Sequences were obtained from naive CD4+ T cells sorted from blood. Subset given: CD45RA+ positively selected. The gene calls are TRBV7-2 and TRBJ2-5; D uncertain. Written as DNA, the CDR3 is TGTGCCAGCAGCTTAGGTGGCGAAGAGACCCAGTACTTC. It yields the protein CASSLGGEETQYF.